This T cell receptor beta chain was recovered during a study of blood T cells in healthy people across ages. The V segment lost 4 bases and the J segment 2 bases; nucleotides outside the gene matches: 8. In germline, CDR1 is SQVTM, CDR2 ANQGSEA. The CDR3 loop spans 16 amino acids. A second PCR of roughly 7 to 11 cycles used a sample-barcoded 5' primer and a J-beta primer mix. Via MiXCR, TCRdb re-called the 5' RACE reads, giving one row per CDR3 protein. The sample consists of approximately 940,000 distinct CDR3 sequences, around 46% of them appearing once. The table lists this clonotype with many counts.

The chain links TRBV29-1 to TRBJ1-2; 12 nucleotides align to TRBD1. The source of this sequence is a man in his thirties or forties in good health. Sequenced input: blood. CDR3 in amino acids: CSVVAGTGGSNYGYTF. The CDR3 DNA reads as TGCAGCGTTGTTGCGGGGACAGGGGGCTCAAACTATGGCTACACCTTC.